This T cell receptor beta chain stems from a study of human T cells and chemical hapten exposure. Study-level background: Variation in per-sample TCR yields came mainly from small pooled library volume differences. Study outcomes and limitations: TCRs exceeding a frequency of 1 in 1000 stayed unchanged under DPC sensitization.

The time point was: healthy volunteer bleed at 6 weeks. Total RNA was extracted from unfractionated whole blood. At least ten counts were recorded for this clonotype. The antigen is undetermined. The CDR3 has 18 amino acids. V was cut by 0 bases and J by 5 bases, with 23 bases left in between. Per germline, CDR1 LGHNA and CDR2 YSLEER. What the library attached to individual cDNA molecules were unique molecular identifiers. In the original processing: TCR counts had a median of 95,638 per sample and spanned roughly 20,000 to 750,000. MiXCR, applied by TCRdb to the RACE reads, yields one record per CDR3 protein. Clone size and V and J calls follow TCRdb, not the original study. The table has around 65,000 distinct CDR3 sequences, roughly 6.1% seen once.

This TCR derives from a female donor in good health. Some clones in this sample may be carry-over from other donors' samples. Sample: whole blood. This sequence joins TRBV4-3 and TRBJ2-7, with TRBD2 as a possible D gene (5 bases). The DNA for the CDR3 is TGCGCCAGCAGCCAAGATCCCCCACCTGCCACCGAGCGGAACGAGCAGTACTTC. Its translation: CASSQDPPPATERNEQYF.